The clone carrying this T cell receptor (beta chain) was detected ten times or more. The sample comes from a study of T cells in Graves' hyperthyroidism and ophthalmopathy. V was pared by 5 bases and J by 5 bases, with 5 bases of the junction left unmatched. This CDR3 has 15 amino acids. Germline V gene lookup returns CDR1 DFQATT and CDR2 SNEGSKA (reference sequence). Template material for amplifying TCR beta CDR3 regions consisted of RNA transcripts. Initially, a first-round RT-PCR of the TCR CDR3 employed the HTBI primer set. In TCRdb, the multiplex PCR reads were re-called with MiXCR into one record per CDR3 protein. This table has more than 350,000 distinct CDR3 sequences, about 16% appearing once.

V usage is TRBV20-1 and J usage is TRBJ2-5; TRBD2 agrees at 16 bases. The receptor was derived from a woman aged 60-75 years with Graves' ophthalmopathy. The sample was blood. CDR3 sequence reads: CSAGPGLAGGETQYF. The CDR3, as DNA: TGCAGTGCTGGTCCGGGACTAGCGGGAGGGGAGACCCAGTACTTC.